These 8 T cell receptor beta chains originate from one sample sequenced in a study of T cells in Graves' hyperthyroidism and ophthalmopathy. The TCR beta CDR3 regions underwent amplification using RNA transcripts as the source. Primed by the HTBI set, a first-round RT-PCR was run on the TCR CDR3. TCRdb reprocessed the multiplex PCR reads via MiXCR and lists one record per CDR3 protein. The data contain 330,000 or so distinct CDR3 sequences, around a sixth of them singletons. The sample was blood. The origin of the receptors is a woman in her 40s with Graves' ophthalmopathy.

This clonotype has ten or more counts. V gene TRBV6-5 combines with J gene TRBJ1-2; 8 bases map to TRBD1. The V and J ends lost 0 bases and 7 bases, in that order; junction bases with no gene match: 4. CDR1 and CDR2 from the germline V gene are MNHEY and SVGAGI. The CDR3 is 14 residues long. The CDR3 loop reads CASSYSDRAGGYTF. DNA for the CDR3: TGTGCCAGCAGTTACTCGGACAGGGCGGGTGGCTACACCTTC.

The chain joins TRBV30 to TRBJ1-2; 8 bases are a match to TRBD1. The germline CDR1 and CDR2 sequences are GTSNPN and SVGIG (reference sequence). The CDR3 is 13 amino acids. V lost 3 bases and J lost 5; bases outside the gene matches: 5. The CDR3 region is CAWRNQGAYGYTF. CDR3 in DNA: TGTGCCTGGAGGAACCAGGGGGCTTATGGCTACACCTTC.

This clonotype was seen more than once but under ten times. The V gene is TRBV28, the J gene TRBJ1-1, with 8 bases aligning to TRBD1. The V gene's germline CDR1 is MDHEN and CDR2 SYDVKM. J gave up 4 bases and V 7 bases, and 8 bases lay outside the gene matches. This CDR3 comprises 14 residues. The CDR3 nucleotides are TGTGCCAGCACAAGGACAGGGAGATTCACTGAAGCTTTCTTT. It is translated as CASTRTGRFTEAFF.

This clonotype has a count of ten or more. Germline is not matched at one junction end, which may reflect a read error. This rearrangement joins TRBV7-2 to TRBJ2-7; 9 bases are a match to TRBD2. Germline lookup yields CDR1 SGHTA and CDR2 FQGNSA. This CDR3 comprises 15 residues. CDR3 nucleotides: TGTGCCAGCAGCCCGCAGGCGGGAGGGACCCCGGGGGTGCACTTC. Residues: CASSPQAGGTPGVHF.

The V call is TRBV5-1, the J call TRBJ1-1, with D uncertain. The germline CDR1 and CDR2 sequences are SGHRS and YFSETQ. Trimming took off 1 base at V and 3 bases at J, with 10 bases between the two ends. CDR3 size: 14 residues. The CDR3: CASSLQTEDTEAFF. The DNA for the CDR3 is TGCGCCAGCAGCTTGCAAACAGAGGACACTGAAGCTTTCTTT.

The genes are TRBV6-5 and TRBJ1-1, with 8 positions matching TRBD1. In germline, CDR1 is MNHEY, CDR2 SVGAGI. CDR3 size: 17 residues. V shed 2 bases and J 2 bases; nucleotides not matched to a gene: 10. CDR3 nucleotide sequence: TGTGCCAGCAGTTACCGACCCCTGGACAGGGACAACACTGAAGCTTTCTTT. Protein product: CASSYRPLDRDNTEAFF.

Regarding this clonotype: This could be a read error, since a much larger clone is one nucleotide away. This chain connects TRBV4-1 to TRBJ2-4; 7 bases agree with TRBD1. J gave up 6 bases and V 5 bases, and 7 bases lay outside the gene matches. The CDR3 spans 14 residues. The germline V gene has CDR1 MGHRA and CDR2 YSYEKL. The CDR3 nucleotides are TGCGCCAGCAGCGTCCGGGACAGTGGAAACATTCAGTACTTC. It translates to CASSVRDSGNIQYF.

This clonotype was seen repeatedly, ten times or more. The rearrangement links TRBV2 to TRBJ2-7; tentatively, D is TRBD2 (6 bases). This CDR3 region has 15 residues. Trimming took 4 bases from V and 2 from J, leaving 15 bases between them. Germline CDR1 reads SNHLY; CDR2 reads FYNNEI. The CDR3 here is CASSVGSGAPYEQYF. In nucleotides, the CDR3 is TGTGCCAGCAGTGTCGGTAGCGGAGCCCCCTACGAGCAGTACTTC.